This passage covers 15 T cell receptor beta chains from one sample sequenced in a study of shared clonotypes between healthy human individuals. Clones were sequenced by immunoSEQ multiplex PCR, and TCRdb holds only the in-frame ones, with some missing. The sample includes over 2 million clones, roughly 94% of them seen just once. The specimen was naive CD4+ T cells sorted from blood. The subset here: CD45RA+ positively selected. All receptors come from a man aged 18 to 30 in good health.

This chain uses TRBV19 with TRBJ2-7; no firm D call. The CDR3 runs 12 residues. Trimming stripped 6 bases from V and 6 bases from J, with 12 bases between. The germline V gene encodes CDR1 LNHDA and CDR2 SQIVND (reference sequence). In nucleotides, the CDR3 is TGTGCCAGTAGCAACTTGGGATTCGAGCAGTACTTC. It translates to CASSNLGFEQYF. Using reference TRBV19 and TRBJ2-7 for the parts outside the CDR3, the full variable domain is DGGITQSPKYLFRKEGQNVTLSCEQNLNHDAMYWYRQDPGQGLRLIYYSQIVNDFQKGDIAEGYSVSREKKESFPLTVTSAQKNPTAFYLCASSNLGFEQYFGPGTRLTVT.

The chain combines TRBV10-1 with TRBJ2-5, with 7 nucleotides matching TRBD2. Germline V gene lookup returns CDR1 WNHNN and CDR2 SYGVQD (reference sequence). Trimming removed 5 bases from V and 4 bases from J; junction bases left unmatched: 13. This CDR3 contains 16 residues. The CDR3 is CASSREWRELGETQYF. The CDR3 DNA reads as TGCGCCAGCAGTCGGGAGTGGCGGGAGCTCGGAGAGACCCAGTACTTC.

Only one count was recorded for this clone. This chain uses TRBV7-9 with TRBJ2-1; tentative D call: TRBD1 (5 bases). Germline V gene lookup returns CDR1 SEHNR and CDR2 FQNEAQ (reference sequence). V shed 3 bases and J shed 2 bases, with 11 bases lying between them. CDR3 length equals 15 residues. The CDR3: CASSFAGPTYNEQFF. In DNA, the CDR3 is TGTGCCAGCAGCTTTGCAGGGCCTACCTACAATGAGCAGTTCTTC.

A remark on this clone: Other DNA sequences within the sample encode an identical CDR3. The V call is TRBV10-3, the J call TRBJ1-1, with TRBD1 as a possible D gene (6 bases). Germline CDR1 reads ENHRY; CDR2 reads SYGVKD. Between the trimmed V and J ends, which lost 5 bases and 0 bases, there was a span of 10 bases. The CDR3 has 14 amino acids. The CDR3 spells CAISLQGMNTEAFF. As DNA, the CDR3 is TGTGCCATCAGTCTCCAGGGGATGAACACTGAAGCTTTCTTT.

The chain carries TRBV7-8 and TRBJ2-2; 11 bases line up with TRBD1. CDR3 length equals 16 residues. Germline loops: CDR1 SGHVS, CDR2 FQNEAQ. V trimming: 3 bases; J trimming: 4 bases; junction bases outside the gene matches: 4. CDR3 region: CASSFPGQGGTGELFF. The CDR3 DNA reads TGTGCCAGCAGCTTTCCGGGACAGGGGGGCACCGGGGAGCTGTTTTTT.

Only one count was recorded for this clone. The chain employs TRBV14 and TRBJ1-1; D remains ambiguous. Trimming took off 4 bases at V and 3 bases at J, with 9 bases between the two ends. CDR1 SGHDN and CDR2 FVKESK come from the germline V gene. The CDR3 has 13 residues. The CDR3 protein is CASSRIGDTEAFF. CDR3 bases: TGTGCCAGCAGCCGTATTGGGGACACTGAAGCTTTCTTT.

The chain joins TRBV7-2 to TRBJ2-7, with TRBD2 matching over 8 bases. Germline CDR1 and CDR2: SGHTA and FQGNSA. V lost 8 bases to trimming and J lost 6 bases; unmatched junction nucleotides: 9. The CDR3 extends over 13 amino acids. The CDR3 loop reads CASGSGSPGEQYF. CDR3 nucleotide sequence: TGTGCCAGCGGGAGCGGGAGTCCGGGCGAGCAGTACTTC.

Points on this clone: The sample contains more than one DNA sequence encoding this CDR3. The genes are TRBV27 and TRBJ1-6; D unclear. The germline CDR1 and CDR2 sequences are MNHEY and SMNVEV (reference sequence). The CDR3 length is 13 residues. The V end was cut by 9 bases, the J end by 5 bases, with 11 bases between. CDR3 DNA sequence: TGTGCCAGTTCGGCCCCTCATAATTCACCCCTCCACTTT. It codes for CASSAPHNSPLHF.

The chain joins TRBV9 to TRBJ2-3, with D tentatively TRBD1 (6 bases). Trimming left V 0 bases short and J 5 bases short, with 22 bases between. Germline V lookup: CDR1 SGDLS, CDR2 YYNGEE. The CDR3 sequence is 18 residues long. Here the CDR3 reads CASSVGSGQIGAVDTQYF. The CDR3 coding sequence is TGTGCCAGCAGCGTAGGTTCGGGACAAATAGGGGCTGTAGATACGCAGTATTTT.

The gene calls are TRBV30 and TRBJ2-7; 13 nucleotides agree with TRBD2. Germline CDR1 GTSNPN, CDR2 SVGIG (reference sequence). This CDR3 has 15 residues. V was clipped by 5 bases and J by 5 bases; unmatched bases: 9. The chain's CDR3 is CAWYPGLAGSHEQYF. DNA of the CDR3: TGTGCCTGGTACCCGGGACTAGCGGGATCCCACGAGCAGTACTTC.

Turning to this clone: Germline is not matched at one junction end, which may reflect a read error. The chain links TRBV7-9 to TRBJ2-4, with a tentative D call TRBD1 (6 bases). The germline V gene has CDR1 SEHNR and CDR2 FQNEAQ (reference sequence). There are 11 residues in the CDR3. The CDR3 DNA reads TGTGCCAGCAGCTTAGCAGGGCAGGGGCACTTC. The encoded protein is CASSLAGQGHF.

V usage is TRBV13 and J usage is TRBJ2-5; no definite D call. CDR1 is PRHDT and CDR2 is FYEKMQ in the germline V gene (reference sequence). The V and J ends lost 2 bases and 4 bases respectively, with 8 bases between them. This CDR3 spans 13 amino acids. The DNA of the CDR3 is TGTGCCAGCAGCTTAAACGGCCTAGAGACCCAGTACTTC. Protein product: CASSLNGLETQYF.

For this clone: In the same sample, other DNA sequences code for this CDR3. The chain couples TRBV29-1 to TRBJ2-1; 7 positions agree with TRBD2. Germline V gives CDR1 SQVTM, CDR2 ANQGSEA. J gave up 0 bases and V 6 bases, and 2 bases lay outside the gene matches. The length of the CDR3 is 13 residues. The CDR3 spells CSVGGSSYNEQFF. CDR3 bases: TGCAGCGTGGGGGGGAGCTCCTACAATGAGCAGTTCTTC.

A single count supports this clone. The chain links TRBV7-9 to TRBJ1-1; D remains ambiguous. Germline V CDR1 and CDR2: SEHNR, FQNEAQ (reference sequence). This CDR3 has 13 residues. Trimming left V 3 bases short and J 0 bases short, with 5 bases between. CDR3 region: CASSFRLNTEAFF. Here the CDR3 DNA reads TGTGCCAGCAGCTTCCGACTGAACACTGAAGCTTTCTTT.

The chain recombines TRBV10-3 with TRBJ1-4; no definite D call. This CDR3 is 13 amino acids long. V was trimmed by 11 bases and J by 3 bases, leaving 13 bases between them. CDR1 and CDR2 (germline): ENHRY, SYGVKD. The CDR3: CASRGVANEKLFF. CDR3 nucleotide sequence: TGTGCCTCACGTGGGGTGGCTAATGAAAAACTGTTTTTT.